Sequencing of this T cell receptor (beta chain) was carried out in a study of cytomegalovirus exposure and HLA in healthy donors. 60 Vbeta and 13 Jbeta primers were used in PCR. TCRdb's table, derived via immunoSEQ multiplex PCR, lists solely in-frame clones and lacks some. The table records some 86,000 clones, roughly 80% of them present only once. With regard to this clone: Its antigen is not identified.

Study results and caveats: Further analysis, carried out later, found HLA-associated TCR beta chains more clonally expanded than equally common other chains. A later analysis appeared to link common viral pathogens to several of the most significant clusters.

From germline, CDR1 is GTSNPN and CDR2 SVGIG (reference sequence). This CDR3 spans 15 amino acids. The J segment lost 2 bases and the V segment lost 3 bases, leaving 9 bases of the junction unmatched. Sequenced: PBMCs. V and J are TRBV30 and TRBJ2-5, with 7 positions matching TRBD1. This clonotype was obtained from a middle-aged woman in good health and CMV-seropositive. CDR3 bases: TGTGCCTGGAGCCCCGGACAGGCGGTACAAGAGACCCAGTACTTC. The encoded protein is CAWSPGQAVQETQYF.